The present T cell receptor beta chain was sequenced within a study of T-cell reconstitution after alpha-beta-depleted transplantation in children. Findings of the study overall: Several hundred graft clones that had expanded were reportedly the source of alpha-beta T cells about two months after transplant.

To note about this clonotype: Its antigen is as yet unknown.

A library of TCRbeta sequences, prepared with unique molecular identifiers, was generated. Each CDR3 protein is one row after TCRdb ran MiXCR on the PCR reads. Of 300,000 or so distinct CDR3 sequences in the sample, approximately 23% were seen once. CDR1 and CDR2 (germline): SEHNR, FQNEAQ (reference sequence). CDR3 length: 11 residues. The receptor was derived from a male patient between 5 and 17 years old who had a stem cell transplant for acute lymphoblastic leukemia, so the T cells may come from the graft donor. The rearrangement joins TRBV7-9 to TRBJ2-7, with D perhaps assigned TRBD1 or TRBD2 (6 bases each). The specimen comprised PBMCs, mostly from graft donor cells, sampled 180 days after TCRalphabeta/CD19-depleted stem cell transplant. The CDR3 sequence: CAEGGPYEQYF. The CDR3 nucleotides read TGTGCGGAGGGGGGACCCTACGAGCAGTACTTC.